This T cell receptor beta chain is drawn from a study of identical twins (dated by TCRdb to about 2016). General notes on the study: TCR alpha and beta repertoires from monozygotic twins, unrelated adults of various ages and cord blood were deep-sequenced to test whether fetal clonotypes persist. To rule out contamination, replicate twin experiments were performed at different times with different library preparation protocols. Study-wide findings and limitations: Compared with coincidental sharing between unrelated individuals, out-of-frame TCR alpha sequences shared between twins showed an excess of sequences with low generation probability. Because the same donors could not be followed over many years, the conclusions relied on cross-sectional statistical analysis. Abundant cord blood beta clonotypes carried fewer insertions; young adult naive repertoires showed a weaker similar trend, while memory repertoires showed none. The excess sharing between twins in beta out-of-frame sequences was weaker because fewer shared sequences reduced the signal-to-noise ratio. In monozygotic twins, out-of-frame TCR alpha sharing was systematically underestimated by recombination models, although the models agreed with sharing between unrelated individuals. Invariant T cells such as MAIT and iNKT could partly confound zero-insertion analyses, though diverse VJ usage argued against this for most clonotypes.

Library preparation employed 5' RACE. The sequencing machine was an Illumina HiSeq 2000. Template switching added a universal primer binding site, and the final cDNA carried a unique molecular identifier that allowed TCR cDNA molecules to be counted accurately. First-strand cDNA for TCR alpha and beta chains was synthesized from specific primers in the conserved constant-segment region. To control for contamination, each cDNA library was double barcoded with a SMART-Mk sample barcode plus Illumina barcodes. Two successive PCR steps introduced TruSeq adapter sequences along with Illumina sample barcodes. TCR alpha and beta cDNA libraries were sequenced on the Illumina HiSeq platform with custom primers. Concerning the study's data processing: Unique molecular identifiers were extracted from raw reads with MiGEC, and CDR3 positions were determined with MiXCR. For each individual, recombination models were inferred using an EM algorithm with the repgenHMM and IGoR tools. Shared clonotype analysis was performed with the tcR package in R, normalizing sharing by the product of cloneset sizes. To study raw recombination free of thymic and clonal selection effects, out-of-frame nonproductive sequences were analyzed. Using fastp trimming at Q25 and MiXCR clonotype assembly, TCRdb reanalyzed the public sequencing data and kept in-frame beta chains. Rows are combined by CDR3 protein, so each entry shows the most common genes and DNA. The V and J calls were determined by TCRdb, not by the authors. This sample lists 690,000 or so distinct CDR3 sequences; 8.5% to 9% were detected once. The top ten clonotypes cover 0.98% of the sample.

Note on this clonotype: Its antigen target is currently unknown. Nothing much larger sits one base from this clone, and base qualities are not available.

All donors were healthy Caucasians. The twin cohort consisted of three pairs of female monozygotic twins, all aged roughly 18 to 30 years. The RNA used for TCR libraries was isolated from peripheral blood mononuclear cells. Reading from cysteine to phenylalanine, the CDR3 counts 15 amino acids. The retained sequence is limited to the CDR3, 45 bases, with the frame set at the first base. V ends up 2 bases short and J 8 bases short, with an unmatched junction base count of 7. As encoded in the germline V gene, CDR1 is SGHTA while CDR2 is FQGNSA. This same sample was also taken into another study, of yellow fever vaccine responses in identical twins. As that second study puts it: The authors reported that the T cell response to vaccination in identical twins appeared partly convergent and partly personalized. In the study, vaccine-responding T cell clones were precisely tracked in identical twins.

The clonotype comes from a woman aged 18-29 years in good health. Specimen: PBMCs. Recombination linked TRBV7-2 to TRBJ2-1, and 9 junction bases match TRBD1. The CDR3 here reads CASSLSGDRVDEQFF. The nucleotide sequence reads as follows: TGTGCCAGCAGCTTATCGGGGGACAGGGTTGATGAGCAGTTCTTC.